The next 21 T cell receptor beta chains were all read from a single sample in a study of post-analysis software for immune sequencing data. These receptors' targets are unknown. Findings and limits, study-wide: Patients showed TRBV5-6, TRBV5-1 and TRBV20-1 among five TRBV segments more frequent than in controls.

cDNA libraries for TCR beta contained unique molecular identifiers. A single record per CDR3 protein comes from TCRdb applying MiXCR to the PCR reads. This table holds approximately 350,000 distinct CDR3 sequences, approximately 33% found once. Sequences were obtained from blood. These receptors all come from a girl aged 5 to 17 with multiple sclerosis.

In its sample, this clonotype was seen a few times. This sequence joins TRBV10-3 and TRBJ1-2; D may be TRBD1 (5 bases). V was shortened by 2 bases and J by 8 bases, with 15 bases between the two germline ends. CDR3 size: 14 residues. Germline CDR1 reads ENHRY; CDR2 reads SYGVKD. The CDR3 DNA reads TGTGCCATCAGTGAGCGGGCGGAAGGGGACGGCTACACCTTC. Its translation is CAISERAEGDGYTF.

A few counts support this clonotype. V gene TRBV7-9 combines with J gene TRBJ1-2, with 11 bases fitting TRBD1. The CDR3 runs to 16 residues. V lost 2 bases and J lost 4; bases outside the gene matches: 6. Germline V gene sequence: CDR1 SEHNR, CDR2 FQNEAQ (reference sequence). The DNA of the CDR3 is TGTGCCAGCAGCTTATGGGGGACAGGGGGAACCTATGGCTACACCTTC. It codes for CASSLWGTGGTYGYTF.

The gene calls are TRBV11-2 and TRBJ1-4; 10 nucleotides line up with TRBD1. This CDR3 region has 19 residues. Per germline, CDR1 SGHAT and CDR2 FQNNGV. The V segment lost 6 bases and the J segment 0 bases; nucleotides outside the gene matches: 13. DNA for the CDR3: TGTGCCAGCAGTTTCGGAGGGACAGGGGACTTTGCAACTAATGAAAAACTGTTTTTT. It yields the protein CASSFGGTGDFATNEKLFF.

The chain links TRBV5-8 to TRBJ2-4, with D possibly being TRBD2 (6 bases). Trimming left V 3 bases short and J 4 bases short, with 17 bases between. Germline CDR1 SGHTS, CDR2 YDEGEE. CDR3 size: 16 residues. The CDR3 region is CASSSPGLYPKNIQYF. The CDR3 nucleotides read TGTGCCAGCAGCTCGCCGGGACTTTATCCGAAAAACATTCAGTACTTC.

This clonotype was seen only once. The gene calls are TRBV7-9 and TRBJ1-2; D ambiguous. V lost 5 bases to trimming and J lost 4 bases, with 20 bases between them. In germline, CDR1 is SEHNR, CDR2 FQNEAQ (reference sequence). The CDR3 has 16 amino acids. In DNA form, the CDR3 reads TGTGCCAGCAGCCCTACAACAACCGCCGACACCTATGGCTACACCTTC. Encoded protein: CASSPTTTADTYGYTF. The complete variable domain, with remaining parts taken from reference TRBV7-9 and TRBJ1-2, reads DTGVSQNPRHKITKRGQNVTFRCDPISEHNRLYWYRQTLGQGPEFLTYFQNEAQLEKSRLLSDRFSAERPKGSFSTLEIQRTEQGDSAMYLCASSPTTTADTYGYTFGSGTRLTVV.

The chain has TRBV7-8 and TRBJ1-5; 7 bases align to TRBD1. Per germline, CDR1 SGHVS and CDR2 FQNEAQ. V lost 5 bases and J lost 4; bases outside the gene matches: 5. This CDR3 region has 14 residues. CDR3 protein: CASSPDRANQPQHF. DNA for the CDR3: TGTGCCAGCAGCCCCGACAGGGCGAATCAGCCCCAGCATTTT.

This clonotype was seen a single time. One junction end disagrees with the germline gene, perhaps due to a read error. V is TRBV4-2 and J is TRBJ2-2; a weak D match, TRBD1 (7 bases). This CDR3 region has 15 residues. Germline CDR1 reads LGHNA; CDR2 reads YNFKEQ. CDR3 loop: CARSHDRDFAGKLFF. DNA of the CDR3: TGTGCCAGAAGCCACGACAGGGACTTCGCCGGGAAGCTGTTTTTT.

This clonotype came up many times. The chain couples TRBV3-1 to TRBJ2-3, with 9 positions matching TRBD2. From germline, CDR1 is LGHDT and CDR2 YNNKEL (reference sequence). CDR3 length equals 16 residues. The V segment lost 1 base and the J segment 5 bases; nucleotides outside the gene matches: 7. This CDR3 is CASSQVRRGGGDTQYF. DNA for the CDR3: TGTGCCAGCAGCCAAGTCCGTCGCGGGGGGGGAGATACGCAGTATTTT.

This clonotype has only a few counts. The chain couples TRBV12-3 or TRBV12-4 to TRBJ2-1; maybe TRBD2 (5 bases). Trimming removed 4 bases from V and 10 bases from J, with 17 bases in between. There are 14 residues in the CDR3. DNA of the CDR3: TGTGCCAGCAGTTCTCACATCCGGGGTTCGGAGCAGTTCTTC. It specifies CASSSHIRGSEQFF.

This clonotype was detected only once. The CDR3 region is CATSDRGQTLDEQYF. In DNA form, the CDR3 reads TGTGCCACCAGTGACCGCGGACAGACTCTCGACGAGCAGTACTTC. V usage is TRBV24-1 and J usage is TRBJ2-4; D might be TRBD1 (6 bases). The J call may be in error: the DNA end matches TRBJ2-7 better. Germline V gene data show CDR1 as KGHDR and CDR2 as SFDVKD. The CDR3 loop spans 15 amino acids.

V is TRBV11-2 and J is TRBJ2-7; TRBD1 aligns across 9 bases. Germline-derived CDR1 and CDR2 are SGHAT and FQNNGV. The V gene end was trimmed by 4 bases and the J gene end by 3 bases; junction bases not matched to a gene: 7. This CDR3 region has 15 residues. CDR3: CASSSLQGANYEQYF. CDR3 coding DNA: TGTGCCAGCAGCTCCCTACAGGGGGCCAACTACGAGCAGTACTTC.

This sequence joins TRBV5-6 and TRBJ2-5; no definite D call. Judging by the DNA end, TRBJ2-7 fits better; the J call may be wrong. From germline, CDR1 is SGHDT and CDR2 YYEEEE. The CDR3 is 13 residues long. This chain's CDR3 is CASSLIVGYEQYF. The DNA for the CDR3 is TGTGCCAGCAGCTTGATCGTAGGGTACGAGCAGTACTTC.

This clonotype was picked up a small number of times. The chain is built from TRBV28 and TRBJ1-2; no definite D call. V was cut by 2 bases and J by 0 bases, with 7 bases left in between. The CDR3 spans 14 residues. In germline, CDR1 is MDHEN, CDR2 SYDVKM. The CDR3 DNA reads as TGTGCCAGCAGTTTAAGTTGGGCTAACTATGGCTACACCTTC. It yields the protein CASSLSWANYGYTF.

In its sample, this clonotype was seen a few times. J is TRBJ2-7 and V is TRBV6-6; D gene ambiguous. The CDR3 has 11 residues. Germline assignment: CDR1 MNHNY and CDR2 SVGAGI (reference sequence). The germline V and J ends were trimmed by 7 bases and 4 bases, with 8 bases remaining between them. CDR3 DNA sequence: TGTGCCAGCACTTCCCAATACGAGCAGTACTTC. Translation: CASTSQYEQYF.

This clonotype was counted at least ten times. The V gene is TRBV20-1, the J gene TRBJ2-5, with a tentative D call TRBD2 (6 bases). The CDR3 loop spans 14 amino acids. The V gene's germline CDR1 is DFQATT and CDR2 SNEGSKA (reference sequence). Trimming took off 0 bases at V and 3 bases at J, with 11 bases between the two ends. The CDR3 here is CSAREGWGEETQYF. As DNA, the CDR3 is TGCAGTGCTAGAGAGGGCTGGGGGGAAGAGACCCAGTACTTC.

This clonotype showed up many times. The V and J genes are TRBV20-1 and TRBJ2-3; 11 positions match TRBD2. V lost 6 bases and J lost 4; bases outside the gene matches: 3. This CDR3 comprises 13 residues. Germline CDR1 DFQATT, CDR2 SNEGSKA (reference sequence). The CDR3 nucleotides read TGCAGTGCCCTAGCGGGGGGTTCAGATACGCAGTATTTT. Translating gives CSALAGGSDTQYF.

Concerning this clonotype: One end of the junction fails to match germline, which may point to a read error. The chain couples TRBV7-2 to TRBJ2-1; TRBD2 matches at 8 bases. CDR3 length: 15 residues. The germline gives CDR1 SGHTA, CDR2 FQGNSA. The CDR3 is CASSLDGGGINQQFF. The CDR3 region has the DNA TGTGCCAGCAGCTTAGACGGCGGGGGGATCAATCAGCAGTTCTTC.

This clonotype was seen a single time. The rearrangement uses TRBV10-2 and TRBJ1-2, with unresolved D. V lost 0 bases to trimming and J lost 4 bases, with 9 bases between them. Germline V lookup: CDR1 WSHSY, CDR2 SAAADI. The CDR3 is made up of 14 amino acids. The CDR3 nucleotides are TGCGCCAGCAGTGAGTCAAGTGACGTCTATGGCTACACCTTC. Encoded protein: CASSESSDVYGYTF.

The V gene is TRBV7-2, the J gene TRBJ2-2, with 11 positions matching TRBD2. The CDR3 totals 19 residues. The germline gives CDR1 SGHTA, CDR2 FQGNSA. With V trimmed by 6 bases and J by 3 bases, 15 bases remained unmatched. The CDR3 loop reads CASRPRGSGGAWYTGELFF. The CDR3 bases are TGTGCCAGCAGACCTCGCGGTAGCGGGGGGGCCTGGTACACCGGGGAGCTGTTTTTT.

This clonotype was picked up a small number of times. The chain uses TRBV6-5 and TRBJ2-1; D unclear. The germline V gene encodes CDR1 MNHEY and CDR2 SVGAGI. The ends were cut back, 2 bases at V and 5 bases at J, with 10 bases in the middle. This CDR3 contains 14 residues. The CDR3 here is CASSYDQTNNEQFF. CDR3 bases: TGTGCCAGCAGTTACGACCAGACCAACAATGAGCAGTTCTTC.

The CDR3 bases are TGTGCCAGCAGCTTGTGGGCAGGGCCCACAGATACGCAGTATTTT. Its translation is CASSLWAGPTDTQYF. The chain couples TRBV7-2 to TRBJ2-3; D possibly corresponds to TRBD1 (5 bases). Germline V gene sequence: CDR1 SGHTA, CDR2 FQGNSA. CDR3 length equals 15 residues. V gave up 3 bases and J gave up 2 bases, with 12 bases separating them.